The source of this TCR beta chain is a study of PD-1 blockade in classical Hodgkin lymphoma. General study results and limits: Nivolumab starters within 1 year of ASCT were excluded.

The CDR3 is 13 amino acids. The V gene lost 0 bases and the J gene lost 4 bases, with 6 bases spanning the gap. CDR1 is LGHNA, CDR2 YSLEER, per germline. Some clones are missing from TCRdb's copy, which holds only in-frame ones; the method was immunoSEQ multiplex PCR. The table lists some 33,000 clones, 81% of them singletons. Described time point: cycle 4 day 1 (C4D1), after less than seven weeks of nivolumab. All patients relapsed after autologous stem cell transplantation, and brentuximab vedotin exposure varied. Relapsed/refractory classical Hodgkin lymphoma patients had complete, partial or progressive responses. Comments on this clone: Its antigen is unknown.

The sequence was obtained from a human donor with classical Hodgkin lymphoma. The genes are TRBV4-3 and TRBJ1-1, with D uncertain. Sample: peripheral blood mononuclear cells (PBMCs), taken before the fourth cycle of nivolumab. The CDR3 is CASSQERPTEAFF. In DNA form, the CDR3 reads TGCGCCAGCAGCCAAGAAAGACCCACTGAAGCTTTCTTT.